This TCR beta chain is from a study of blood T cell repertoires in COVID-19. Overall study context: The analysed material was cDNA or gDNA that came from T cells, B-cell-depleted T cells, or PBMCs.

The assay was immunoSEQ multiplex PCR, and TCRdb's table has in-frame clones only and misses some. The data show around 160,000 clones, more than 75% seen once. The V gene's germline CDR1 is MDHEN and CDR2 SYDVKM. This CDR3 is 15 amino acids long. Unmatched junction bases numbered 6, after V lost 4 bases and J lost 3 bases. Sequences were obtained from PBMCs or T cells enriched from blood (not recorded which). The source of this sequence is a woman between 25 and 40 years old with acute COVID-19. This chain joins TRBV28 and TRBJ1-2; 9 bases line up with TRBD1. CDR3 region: CASSSPGQGDYGYTF. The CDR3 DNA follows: TGTGCCAGCAGTTCTCCGGGACAGGGTGACTATGGCTACACCTTC.